A selection of T cell receptor beta chains follows, all from one sample in a study of blood T cell repertoires in COVID-19. TCRdb's copy holds only in-frame clones and misses some; the assay was immunoSEQ multiplex PCR. The sample contains 260,000 or so clones, approximately 90% of which appear only once. The specimen sequenced was PBMCs or T cells enriched from blood (not recorded which). The receptors come from a woman in her thirties or forties with acute COVID-19. Each CDR3 is given with its conserved first and last residue. D genes are given only for firm matches.

V	D	J	CDR3	DNA
TRBV11-2	.	TRBJ1-3	CASSNPRGAGNTIYF	TGTGCCAGCTCAAATCCTAGGGGTGCTGGAAACACCATATATTTT
TRBV29-1	TRBD1	TRBJ1-2	CSSGTDLNYGYTF	TGCAGCTCAGGGACAGACCTTAACTATGGCTACACCTTC
TRBV5-1	.	TRBJ2-3	CASSTGQRAGDTQYF	TGCGCCAGCAGCACAGGACAGCGAGCAGGAGATACGCAGTATTTT
TRBV12-5	.	TRBJ1-5	CATFRDTQPQHF	TGTGCTACTTTCAGGGACACTCAGCCCCAGCATTTT
TRBV18	TRBD2	TRBJ2-1	CASTPGLDNEQFF	TGTGCCAGCACGCCGGGACTAGACAATGAGCAGTTCTTC
TRBV9	TRBD2	TRBJ2-1	CASSVGARGRANEQFF	TGTGCCAGCAGCGTAGGTGCGCGCGGGAGGGCCAATGAGCAGTTCTTC
TRBV28	.	TRBJ1-6	CASSLVRVDSPLHF	TGTGCCAGCAGTTTAGTCAGGGTGGATTCACCCCTCCACTTT
TRBV30	.	TRBJ2-4	CAWTGQILAKNIQYF	TGTGCCTGGACCGGACAGATCCTAGCCAAAAACATTCAGTACTTC
TRBV6-2/TRBV6-3	.	TRBJ1-1	CASSFRDKNTEAFF	TGTGCCAGCAGTTTCCGGGACAAAAACACTGAAGCTTTCTTT
TRBV5-1	TRBD2	TRBJ2-3	CASSLSSGRVDTDTQYF	TGCGCCAGCAGCTTATCTAGCGGGAGGGTTGACACAGATACGCAGTATTTT